Listed below are T cell receptor beta chains from one sample, sequenced in a study of T cells in Graves' hyperthyroidism and ophthalmopathy. TCRdb recomputed calls from the multiplex PCR reads with MiXCR, one row per CDR3 protein. Of 600,000 to 800,000 distinct CDR3 sequences detected, over 35% appear once; the ten largest clones hold around 31%. The specimen sequenced was blood. Receptor source: a woman aged 40 to 50 with Graves' hyperthyroidism. The CDR3 runs from the conserved cysteine through the conserved F or W. A D gene is named only where the DNA matches it firmly. Clone size is shown for a subset of rows, as once, few, many or a class of expanded clone.

clone_size,v_call,d_call,j_call,cdr3_aa,cdr3_nt
NA,TRBV10-2,TRBD2,TRBJ2-3,CASSGGGGAPGFRQYF,TGCGCCAGCAGTGGTGGCGGGGGAGCCCCTGGCTTTAGGCAGTATTTT
few,TRBV10-3,NA,TRBJ2-6,CAMGKGGNVLTF,TGTGCCATGGGGAAAGGGGGCAACGTCCTGACTTTC
NA,TRBV29-1,TRBD2,TRBJ2-6,CSATKAGLGLDGANVLTF,TGCAGCGCCACTAAGGCCGGACTAGGTCTTGACGGGGCCAACGTCCTGACTTTC
many,TRBV6-5,NA,TRBJ2-7,CASSYSLGSYEQYF,TGTGCCAGCAGTTACTCACTGGGCTCCTACGAGCAGTACTTC
NA,TRBV9,NA,TRBJ2-1,CASSVAVSDNEQFF,TGTGCCAGCAGCGTAGCAGTTAGCGACAATGAGCAGTTCTTC
NA,TRBV29-1,NA,TRBJ1-2,CSVEATGYGYTF,TGCAGCGTTGAAGCGACGGGGTATGGTTACACCTTC
NA,TRBV10-3,NA,TRBJ2-2,CAINEKVDRFTGELFF,TGTGCCATCAATGAGAAAGTGGACAGATTTACCGGGGAGCTGTTTTTT
NA,TRBV2,TRBD1,TRBJ2-5,CASSDNRGEETQYF,TGTGCCAGCAGTGATAACAGGGGGGAAGAGACCCAGTACTTC
NA,TRBV15,NA,TRBJ2-3,CATSTRASTDTQYF,TGTGCCACCAGCACCAGGGCGAGCACAGATACGCAGTATTTT
few,TRBV20-1,TRBD1,TRBJ1-1,CSGGDRVDTEAFF,TGCAGTGGGGGAGACAGGGTCGACACTGAAGCTTTCTTT
NA,TRBV6-5,NA,TRBJ1-3,CAISYSTVSGNTIYF,TGTGCCATCAGTTACTCGACTGTCTCTGGAAACACCATATATTTT